This is a list of T cell receptor beta chains from one sample in a study of CD8 T cells in Susac syndrome. TCRdb used MiXCR to reprocess the immunoSEQ multiplex PCR reads, holding one entry per CDR3 protein. This sample has 200,000 to 250,000 distinct CDR3 sequences, with about 93% found just once. Sequenced material: CD8+ T cells from PBMCs. The receptor source for this set is a human donor with multiple sclerosis. The CDR3 runs from the conserved cysteine through the conserved F or W. Each record gives: J gene, V gene, D gene, CDR3 length, CDR3 protein. The D gene is left open where the match is weak.

J: TRBJ2-7; V: TRBV9; D: TRBD1; length: 14; CDR3: CASSARDRGYEQYF
J: TRBJ1-5; V: TRBV7-6; D: -; length: 17; CDR3: CASSLGAGENSNQPQHF
J: TRBJ2-3; V: TRBV7-9; D: -; length: 15; CDR3: CASSKDSPRDDTQYF
J: TRBJ1-1; V: TRBV4-1; D: -; length: 16; CDR3: CASSPQGKGSNTEAFF
J: TRBJ2-1; V: TRBV29-1; D: -; length: 14; CDR3: CSVLGRREYNEQFF
J: TRBJ1-1; V: TRBV30; D: -; length: 10; CDR3: CAWIDSEAFF
J: TRBJ2-7; V: TRBV6-1; D: -; length: 12; CDR3: CASSEGGGEQYF
J: TRBJ2-7; V: TRBV27; D: -; length: 15; CDR3: CASSPPGGDRDEQYF
J: TRBJ2-7; V: TRBV15; D: -; length: 15; CDR3: CATSNPGFGPYEQYF
J: TRBJ1-5; V: TRBV19; D: -; length: 13; CDR3: CASTRGADQPQHF
J: TRBJ1-1; V: TRBV7-9; D: -; length: 13; CDR3: CASSPPWGTEAFF
J: TRBJ2-2; V: TRBV29-1; D: -; length: 12; CDR3: CSVYSRTGELFF
J: TRBJ1-6; V: TRBV15; D: -; length: 14; CDR3: CATSLDQSYSPLHF
J: TRBJ2-6; V: TRBV12-3/TRBV12-4; D: -; length: 16; CDR3: CASRDRGSGGANVLTF
J: TRBJ2-3; V: TRBV19; D: -; length: 15; CDR3: CASSIGVTSTDTQYF
J: TRBJ2-1; V: TRBV4-3; D: TRBD2; length: 15; CDR3: CASSARLAGVYEQFF
J: TRBJ2-2; V: TRBV4-3; D: TRBD2; length: 17; CDR3: CASSQDPSGSGTGELFF
J: TRBJ1-1; V: TRBV13; D: -; length: 14; CDR3: CASSLRGMNTEAFF
J: TRBJ2-1; V: TRBV15; D: TRBD2; length: 14; CDR3: CATSTGGLSNEQFF
J: TRBJ2-7; V: TRBV12-3/TRBV12-4; D: -; length: 14; CDR3: CASSLSGPRYEQYF
J: TRBJ1-1; V: TRBV19; D: -; length: 16; CDR3: CASSITPIDRGDEAFF
J: TRBJ1-2; V: TRBV2; D: -; length: 17; CDR3: CASSQGPSVGFYYGYTF
J: TRBJ2-5; V: TRBV3-1; D: TRBD1; length: 17; CDR3: CASSQASDRGPQETQYF
J: TRBJ1-1; V: TRBV7-8; D: -; length: 13; CDR3: CASSLGTSFEAFF
J: TRBJ1-1; V: TRBV19; D: TRBD1; length: 16; CDR3: CASSIAWQGVNTEAFF
J: TRBJ1-1; V: TRBV9; D: -; length: 13; CDR3: CASSVATGGEAFF
J: TRBJ2-6; V: TRBV7-2; D: -; length: 18; CDR3: CASSFGHAAYSGANVLTF
J: TRBJ2-2; V: TRBV4-1; D: TRBD1; length: 17; CDR3: CASSQVWTGSSTGELFF
J: TRBJ2-1; V: TRBV9; D: TRBD2; length: 18; CDR3: CASSPGTSGGAVDNEQFF
J: TRBJ2-4; V: TRBV12-3/TRBV12-4; D: -; length: 15; CDR3: CASSPPTAGMDIQYF
J: TRBJ2-6; V: TRBV7-9; D: -; length: 18; CDR3: CASSLVGGEIAGANVLTF
J: TRBJ1-5; V: TRBV25-1; D: -; length: 14; CDR3: CASSESGFNQPQHF
J: TRBJ1-6; V: TRBV7-9; D: TRBD1; length: 15; CDR3: CAVARRGTGDSPLHF
J: TRBJ2-1; V: TRBV11-3; D: -; length: 14; CDR3: CASSPEGSFIEQFF
J: TRBJ2-7; V: TRBV20-1; D: -; length: 13; CDR3: CSAITGSSYEQYF
J: TRBJ2-6; V: TRBV9; D: -; length: 16; CDR3: CASGIAKNIGANVLTF
J: TRBJ1-2; V: TRBV7-9; D: TRBD1; length: 14; CDR3: CASSPRQGLHGYTF
J: TRBJ2-7; V: TRBV29-1; D: TRBD2; length: 15; CDR3: CSVEVLTSGSYEQYF
J: TRBJ2-1; V: TRBV4-1; D: -; length: 16; CDR3: CASSLQAGTWYNEQFF
J: TRBJ1-5; V: TRBV6-5; D: TRBD1; length: 15; CDR3: CASSLGQGLNQPQHF
J: TRBJ1-1; V: TRBV25-1; D: -; length: 12; CDR3: CASSDSYTEAFF
J: TRBJ2-5; V: TRBV14; D: -; length: 12; CDR3: CASSKEQETQYF
J: TRBJ2-1; V: TRBV15; D: TRBD2; length: 17; CDR3: CATSRDLTSGDYNEQFF
J: TRBJ2-3; V: TRBV6-1; D: TRBD2; length: 16; CDR3: CASAGTSGSRTDTQYF
J: TRBJ2-7; V: TRBV27; D: -; length: 13; CDR3: CASSPTGPYEQYF
J: TRBJ2-5; V: TRBV15; D: TRBD2; length: 13; CDR3: CATYGGDQETQYF
J: TRBJ2-1; V: TRBV2; D: -; length: 13; CDR3: CASSVGQTGEQFF
J: TRBJ2-5; V: TRBV20-1; D: TRBD1; length: 14; CDR3: CSAVKPGQKETQYF
J: TRBJ1-3; V: TRBV7-2; D: -; length: 17; CDR3: CASSSRSGQIPGNTIYF
J: TRBJ2-3; V: TRBV13; D: -; length: 16; CDR3: CASSLGVQGRTDTQYF
J: TRBJ1-3; V: TRBV30; D: -; length: 14; CDR3: CALGQGTSGNTIYF
J: TRBJ2-3; V: TRBV7-9; D: TRBD2; length: 19; CDR3: CASSLLMTGLADRTDTQYF
J: TRBJ2-1; V: TRBV12-3/TRBV12-4; D: TRBD2; length: 14; CDR3: CASSVLAEYNEQFF
J: TRBJ2-5; V: TRBV19; D: -; length: 11; CDR3: CASILGETQYF
J: TRBJ1-1; V: TRBV12-3/TRBV12-4; D: -; length: 13; CDR3: CASSLGYSIEAFF
J: TRBJ2-7; V: TRBV20-1; D: TRBD2; length: 16; CDR3: CSARVGTASGGNEQYF
J: TRBJ2-1; V: TRBV30; D: -; length: 13; CDR3: CAWNFYLGNEQFF